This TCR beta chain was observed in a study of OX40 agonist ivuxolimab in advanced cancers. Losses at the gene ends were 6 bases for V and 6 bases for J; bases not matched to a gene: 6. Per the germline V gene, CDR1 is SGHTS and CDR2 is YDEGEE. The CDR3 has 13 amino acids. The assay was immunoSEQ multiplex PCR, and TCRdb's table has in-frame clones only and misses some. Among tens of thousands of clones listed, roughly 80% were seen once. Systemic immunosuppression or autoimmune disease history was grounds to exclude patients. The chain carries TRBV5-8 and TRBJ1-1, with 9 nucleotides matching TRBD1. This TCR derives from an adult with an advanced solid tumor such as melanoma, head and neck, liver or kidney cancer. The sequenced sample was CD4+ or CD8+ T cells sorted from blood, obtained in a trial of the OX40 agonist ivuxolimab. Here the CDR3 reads CASTGQGRSEAFF. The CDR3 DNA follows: TGTGCCAGCACCGGACAGGGGCGGTCTGAAGCTTTCTTT.